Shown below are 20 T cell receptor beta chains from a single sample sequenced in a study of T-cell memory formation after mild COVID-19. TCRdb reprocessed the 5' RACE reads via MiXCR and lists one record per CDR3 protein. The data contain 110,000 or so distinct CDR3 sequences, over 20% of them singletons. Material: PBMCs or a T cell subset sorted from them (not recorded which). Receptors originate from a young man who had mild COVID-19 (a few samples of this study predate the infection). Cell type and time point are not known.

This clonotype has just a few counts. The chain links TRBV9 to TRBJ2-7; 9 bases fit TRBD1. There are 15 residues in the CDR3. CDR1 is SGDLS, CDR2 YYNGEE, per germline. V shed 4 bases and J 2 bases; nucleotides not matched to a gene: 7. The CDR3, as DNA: TGTGCCAGCAGCACTAGCCGGGACAGGGCCTACGAGCAGTACTTC. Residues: CASSTSRDRAYEQYF.

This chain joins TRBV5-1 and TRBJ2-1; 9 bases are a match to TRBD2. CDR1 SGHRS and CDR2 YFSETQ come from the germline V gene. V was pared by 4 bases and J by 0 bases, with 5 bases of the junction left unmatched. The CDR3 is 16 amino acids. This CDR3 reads CASSPGGGASYNEQFF. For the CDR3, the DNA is TGCGCCAGCAGCCCCGGCGGGGGGGCCTCCTACAATGAGCAGTTCTTC.

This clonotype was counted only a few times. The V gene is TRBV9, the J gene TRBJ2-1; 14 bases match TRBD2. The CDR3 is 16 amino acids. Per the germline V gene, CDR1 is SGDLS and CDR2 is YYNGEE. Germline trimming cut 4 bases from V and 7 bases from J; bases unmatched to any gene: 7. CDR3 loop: CASSIGTSGGRNEQFF. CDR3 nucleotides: TGTGCCAGCAGCATCGGGACTAGCGGGGGTAGAAATGAGCAGTTCTTC.

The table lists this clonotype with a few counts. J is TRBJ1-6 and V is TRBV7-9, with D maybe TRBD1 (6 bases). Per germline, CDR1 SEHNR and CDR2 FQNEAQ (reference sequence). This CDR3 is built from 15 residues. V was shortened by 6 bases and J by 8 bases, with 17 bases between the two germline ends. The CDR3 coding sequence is TGTGCCAGCAGACTCACAGGGCTCTGGGATTCACCCCTCCACTTT. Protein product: CASRLTGLWDSPLHF.

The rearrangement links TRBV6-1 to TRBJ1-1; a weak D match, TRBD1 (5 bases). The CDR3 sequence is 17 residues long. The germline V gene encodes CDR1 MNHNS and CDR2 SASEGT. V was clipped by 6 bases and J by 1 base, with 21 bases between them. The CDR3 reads CASRAPGRGVTNTEAFF. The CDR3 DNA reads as TGTGCCAGCAGAGCTCCGGGACGGGGGGTAACGAACACTGAAGCTTTCTTT.

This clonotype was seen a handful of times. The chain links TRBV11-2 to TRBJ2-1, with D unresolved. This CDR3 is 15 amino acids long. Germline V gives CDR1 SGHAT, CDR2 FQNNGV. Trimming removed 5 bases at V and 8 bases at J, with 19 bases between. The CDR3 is CASSRGQTWVDEQFF. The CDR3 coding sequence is TGTGCCAGCAGCCGCGGCCAGACGTGGGTCGATGAGCAGTTCTTC.

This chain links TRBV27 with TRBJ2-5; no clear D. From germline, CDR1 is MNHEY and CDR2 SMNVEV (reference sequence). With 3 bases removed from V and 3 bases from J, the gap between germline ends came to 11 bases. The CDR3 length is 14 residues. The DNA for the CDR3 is TGTGCCAGCAGTTTGACCAGTTATGAAGAGACCCAGTACTTC. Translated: CASSLTSYEETQYF.

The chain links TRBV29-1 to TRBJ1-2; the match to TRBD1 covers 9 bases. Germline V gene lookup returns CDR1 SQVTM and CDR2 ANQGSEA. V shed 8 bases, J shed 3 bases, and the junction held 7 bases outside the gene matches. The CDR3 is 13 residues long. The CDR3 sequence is CSIRDREDYGYTF. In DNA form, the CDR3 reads TGCAGCATCCGGGACAGGGAGGACTATGGCTACACCTTC.

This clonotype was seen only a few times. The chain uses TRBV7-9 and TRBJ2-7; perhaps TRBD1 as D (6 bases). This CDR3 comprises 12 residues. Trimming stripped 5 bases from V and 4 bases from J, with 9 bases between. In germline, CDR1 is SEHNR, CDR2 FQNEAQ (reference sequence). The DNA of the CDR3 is TGTGCCAGCAGCCGAAGGGGGTACGAGCAGTACGTC. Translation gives CASSRRGYEQYV.

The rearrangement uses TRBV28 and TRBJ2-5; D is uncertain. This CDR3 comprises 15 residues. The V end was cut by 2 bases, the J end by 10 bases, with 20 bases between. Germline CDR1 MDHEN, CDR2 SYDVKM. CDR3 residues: CASSLVGSILGDQYF. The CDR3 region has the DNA TGTGCCAGCAGTTTAGTTGGCAGTATATTGGGCGACCAGTACTTC.

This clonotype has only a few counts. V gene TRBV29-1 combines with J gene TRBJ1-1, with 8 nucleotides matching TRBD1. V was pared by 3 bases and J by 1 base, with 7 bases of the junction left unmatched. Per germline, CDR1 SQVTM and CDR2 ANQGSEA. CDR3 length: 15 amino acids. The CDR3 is CSVDAGQGPNTEAFF. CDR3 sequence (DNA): TGCAGCGTTGACGCAGGACAGGGACCGAACACTGAAGCTTTCTTT. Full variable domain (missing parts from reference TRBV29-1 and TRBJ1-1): SAVISQKPSRDICQRGTSLTIQCQVDSQVTMMFWYRQQPGQSLTLIATANQGSEATYESGFVIDKFPISRPNLTFSTLTVSNMSPEDSSIYLCSVDAGQGPNTEAFFGQGTRLTVV.

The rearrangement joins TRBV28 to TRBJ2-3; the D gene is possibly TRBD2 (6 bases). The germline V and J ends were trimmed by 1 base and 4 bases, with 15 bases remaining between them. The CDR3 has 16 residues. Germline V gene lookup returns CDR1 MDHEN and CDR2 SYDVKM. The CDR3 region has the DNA TGTGCCAGCAGTTTATTGAGGCAGGGAGGTCCAGATACGCAGTATTTT. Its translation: CASSLLRQGGPDTQYF.

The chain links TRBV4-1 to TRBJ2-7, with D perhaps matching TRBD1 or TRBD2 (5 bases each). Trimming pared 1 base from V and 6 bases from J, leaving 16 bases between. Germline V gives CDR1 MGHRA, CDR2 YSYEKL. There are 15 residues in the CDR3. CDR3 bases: TGCGCCAGCAGCCAAGGGCCGGGGACGATCCCCGAGCAGTACTTC. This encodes CASSQGPGTIPEQYF.

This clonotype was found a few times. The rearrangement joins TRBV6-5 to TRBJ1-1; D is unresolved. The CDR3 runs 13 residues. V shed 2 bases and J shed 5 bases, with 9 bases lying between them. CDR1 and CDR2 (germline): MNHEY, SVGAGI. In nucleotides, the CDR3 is TGTGCCAGCAGTTACCCCTCGGGGACTGAAGCTTTCTTT. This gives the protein CASSYPSGTEAFF.

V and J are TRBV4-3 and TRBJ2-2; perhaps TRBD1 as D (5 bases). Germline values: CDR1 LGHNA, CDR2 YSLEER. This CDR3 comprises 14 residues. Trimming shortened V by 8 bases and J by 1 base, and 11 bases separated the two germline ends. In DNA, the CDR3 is TGCGCCAGCGGAAAGACAGAGAACACCGGGGAGCTGTTTTTT. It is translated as CASGKTENTGELFF.

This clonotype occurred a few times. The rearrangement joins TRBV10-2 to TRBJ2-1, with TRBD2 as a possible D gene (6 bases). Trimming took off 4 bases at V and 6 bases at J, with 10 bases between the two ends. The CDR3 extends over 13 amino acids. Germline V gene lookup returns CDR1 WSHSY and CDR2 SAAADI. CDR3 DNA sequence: TGCGCCAGCAGTGCGAGCGGGCTCAATGAGCAGTTCTTC. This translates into CASSASGLNEQFF.

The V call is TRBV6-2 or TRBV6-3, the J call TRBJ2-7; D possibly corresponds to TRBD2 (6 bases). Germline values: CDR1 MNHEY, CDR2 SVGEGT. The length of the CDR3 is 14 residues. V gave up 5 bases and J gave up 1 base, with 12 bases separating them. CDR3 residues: CASSVGTPSYEQYF. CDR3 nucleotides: TGTGCCAGCAGTGTCGGGACTCCGTCCTACGAGCAGTACTTC.

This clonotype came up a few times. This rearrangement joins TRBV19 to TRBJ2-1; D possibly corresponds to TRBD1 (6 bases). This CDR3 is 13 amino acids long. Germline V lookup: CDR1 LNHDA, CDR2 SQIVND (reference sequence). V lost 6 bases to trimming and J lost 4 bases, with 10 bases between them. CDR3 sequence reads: CASSSDSYNEQFF. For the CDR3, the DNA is TGTGCCAGTAGCTCGGACAGTTACAATGAGCAGTTCTTC.

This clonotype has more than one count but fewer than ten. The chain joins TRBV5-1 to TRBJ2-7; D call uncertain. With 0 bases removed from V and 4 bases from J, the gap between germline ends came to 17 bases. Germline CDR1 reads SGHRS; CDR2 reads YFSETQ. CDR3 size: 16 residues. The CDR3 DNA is TGCGCCAGCAGCTTGGCCGAATATGGCACTCGGTACGAGCAGTACTTC. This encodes CASSLAEYGTRYEQYF. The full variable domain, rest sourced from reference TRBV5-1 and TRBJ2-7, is KAGVTQTPRYLIKTRGQQVTLSCSPISGHRSVSWYQQTPGQGLQFLFEYFSETQRNKGNFPGRFSGRQFSNSRSEMNVSTLELGDSALYLCASSLAEYGTRYEQYFGPGTRLTVT.

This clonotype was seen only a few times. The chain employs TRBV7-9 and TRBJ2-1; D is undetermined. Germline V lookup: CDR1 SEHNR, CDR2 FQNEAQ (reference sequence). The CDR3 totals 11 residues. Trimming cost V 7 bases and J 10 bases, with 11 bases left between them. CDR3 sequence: CASTMLDEQFF. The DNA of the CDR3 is TGTGCCAGCACCATGTTGGACGAGCAGTTCTTC.